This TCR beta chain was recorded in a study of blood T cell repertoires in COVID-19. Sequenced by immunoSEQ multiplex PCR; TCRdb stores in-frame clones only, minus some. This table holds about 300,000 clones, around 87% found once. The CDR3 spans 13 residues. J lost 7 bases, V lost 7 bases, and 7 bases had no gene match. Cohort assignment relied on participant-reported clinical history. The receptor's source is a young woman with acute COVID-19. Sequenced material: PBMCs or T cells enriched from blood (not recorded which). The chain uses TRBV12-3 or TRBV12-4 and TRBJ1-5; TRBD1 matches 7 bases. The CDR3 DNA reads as TGTGCCAGCAAAGAGGGGGCTAGACAGCCCCAGCATTTT. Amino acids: CASKEGARQPQHF.